Described below is a single T cell receptor (beta chain) sequence and its context. No antigen is known for it. No base qualities exist here, and no much larger clone lies one base off it. The data are from a study of blood T cell repertoires in COVID-19 (dated by TCRdb to about 2020). A note on the overall study: Samples covering the acute and convalescent phases of COVID-19 were provided by collaborators in the United States, Italy and Spain. The repertoires were made available in a free public database intended to serve as a resource for research on the immune response to SARS-CoV-2. Subjects who had been exposed to COVID-19, were actively infected with it, or had recovered from it provided the deeply sampled blood TCRbeta repertoires that made up the dataset. The sample metadata nearly always contained a de-identified subject ID, COVID-19 status, age in years and sex. HLA class I and class II types, where available, came from metadata supplied by the sample provider rather than from assay-based typing. Samples were obtained from the ongoing ImmuneRACE study (first 160 participants) and from 1,200 or so subjects provided by 6 global collaborators. The prospective study material was composed of cDNA or gDNA derived from T cells, B-cell-depleted T cells, or PBMCs. The full study reports these points: Clinical and demographic metadata were provided uncurated, with the amount varying by source and participant.

TCRbeta CDR3 regions were amplified from genomic DNA using the immunoSEQ Assay, a bias-controlled multiplex PCR. The paper's data handling went like this. The number of nucleated cells in each sample was estimated from the amplification of reference gene primers within the assay. Sequence reads were collapsed and filtered to measure the absolute abundance of every unique TCRbeta CDR3 rearrangement. For each sample, productive Simpson clonality was calculated by taking the square root of Simpson's diversity index across productive rearrangements. The table comes from immuneACCESS by way of TCRdb, which keeps in-frame sequences with V and J called. Part of the clones is missing from these tables; in studies checked, under half for an unresolved V gene and the rest for unknown reasons. D and trimming come from the DNA, and the V and J calls and clone size come from that table. The sample has 130,000 to 150,000 clones on record, about 80% of them singletons. Approximately 3.5% of the sample is in the top ten clones.

Another Seattle source contributed samples from volunteer blood donors who had recovered from COVID-19. The collaborating institutions used their own protocols to collect whole blood in K2EDTA tubes. For TCRbeta analysis, collaborator samples were shipped as frozen whole blood, as isolated PBMCs, or as DNA extracted from either sample type. The germline V gene (reference sequence) gives CDR1 as LNHDA and CDR2 as SQIVND. The CDR3 runs 13 residues from the cysteine to the phenylalanine. Of all the DNA, just the CDR3 is kept, 39 bases in frame from base 1. V is pared back by 5 bases and J by 6 bases, with 13 bases lying between the germline termini.

The sequenced sample was peripheral blood. The receptor chain draws on TRBV19 and TRBJ1-1, with a tentative D gene TRBD1 over 5 matching bases. The TCR originated in a man between 65 and 85 years old who had recovered from COVID-19. The CDR3 has the sequence CASSPQKGAEAFF. The DNA sequence follows: TGTGCCAGTAGTCCTCAGAAAGGGGCTGAAGCTTTCTTT.